The rows below give T cell receptor beta chains drawn from one sample of a study of T-cell memory formation after mild COVID-19. TCRdb processed the 5' RACE reads anew with MiXCR; each CDR3 protein has one entry. There are around 300,000 distinct CDR3 sequences in the sample; roughly 8.2% occur only once, and around a fifth lies in the top ten. Sequenced material: PBMCs or a T cell subset sorted from them (not recorded which). The receptors were sampled from a man younger than 35 who had mild COVID-19 (a few samples of this study predate the infection). Cell type and time point are not known. Each CDR3 is given with its conserved first and last residue. A D gene is named only where the DNA matches it firmly. Where a row states a size, it is once, few, many or the class of an expanded clone; other rows omit it.

DNA: TGTGCCAGCAGTTTACGGGGCACCATATATTTT; CDR3: CASSLRGTIYF; D: -; size: many; length: 11; V: TRBV12-3/TRBV12-4; J: TRBJ1-3
DNA: TGTGCCAGCAGACAGGAAAACTATGGCTACACCTTC; CDR3: CASRQENYGYTF; D: -; size: -; length: 12; V: TRBV6-1; J: TRBJ1-2
DNA: TGTGCCAGCAGCTGGGACAGGGTCTTGGACGGCTACACCTTC; CDR3: CASSWDRVLDGYTF; D: TRBD1; size: few; length: 14; V: TRBV7-8; J: TRBJ1-2
DNA: TGTGCCAGCAGTTACACAGGTGGAAACACCATATATTTT; CDR3: CASSYTGGNTIYF; D: -; size: -; length: 13; V: TRBV6-6; J: TRBJ1-3
DNA: TGCGCCAGCAGCTTGTGGTTCCGGGACAGGACCACCCATCACGAGCAGTACTTC; CDR3: CASSLWFRDRTTHHEQYF; D: TRBD1; size: -; length: 18; V: TRBV5-1; J: TRBJ2-7
DNA: TGTGCCAGCAGCGACGGAGGGGGCTCTGGAAACACCATATATTTT; CDR3: CASSDGGGSGNTIYF; D: -; size: -; length: 15; V: TRBV5-6; J: TRBJ1-3
DNA: TGTGCCAGCAGTTTTGTGCCGGGAACCATTTTCCGTACGCAGTATTTT; CDR3: CASSFVPGTIFRTQYF; D: -; size: -; length: 16; V: TRBV12-3/TRBV12-4; J: TRBJ2-3
DNA: TGTGACAGCAGCACCCGCCCGAGAGGGAAAGAGACCCAGTACTTC; CDR3: CDSSTRPRGKETQYF; D: -; size: once; length: 15; V: TRBV7-2; J: TRBJ2-5
DNA: TGCGCCAGCAGCATAGGGACTAGCGGACGCACAGATACGCAGTATTTT; CDR3: CASSIGTSGRTDTQYF; D: TRBD2; size: many; length: 16; V: TRBV4-3; J: TRBJ2-3
DNA: TGCAGTGCTAGAAGGCAGGGAAAGGCTTTCTTT; CDR3: CSARRQGKAFF; D: -; size: few; length: 11; V: TRBV20-1; J: TRBJ1-1
DNA: TGTGCCAGCAGTTACTCTAGGCAGTCTACGACCCAGTACTTC; CDR3: CASSYSRQSTTQYF; D: -; size: -; length: 14; V: TRBV6-5; J: TRBJ2-5
DNA: TGCGCCAGCAGCTTGGACGGCAGGGTACAGCCCCAGCATTTT; CDR3: CASSLDGRVQPQHF; D: -; size: few; length: 14; V: TRBV5-1; J: TRBJ1-5
DNA: TGTGCCAGCAGTGAAACCCCAGGGGGCCCGAGCTCCTACAATGAGCAGTTCTTC; CDR3: CASSETPGGPSSYNEQFF; D: TRBD1; size: few; length: 18; V: TRBV25-1; J: TRBJ2-1
DNA: TGTGCCAGCAGACCAGACCCAGGGTCCGGGGAGCTGTTTTTT; CDR3: CASRPDPGSGELFF; D: -; size: -; length: 14; V: TRBV12-3/TRBV12-4; J: TRBJ2-2
DNA: TGCGCCAGCAGTCAAGACAACCCGAACACTGAAGCTTTCTTT; CDR3: CASSQDNPNTEAFF; D: -; size: few; length: 14; V: TRBV23-1; J: TRBJ1-1
DNA: TGCGCCAGCAGGCCCGGTGGACGGAGCTCTCTAACCCACAATGAGCAGTTCTTC; CDR3: CASRPGGRSSLTHNEQFF; D: -; size: -; length: 18; V: TRBV23-1; J: TRBJ2-1
DNA: TGTGCCAGCAGCCAAGGGCACGACACCGGGGAGCTGTTTTTT; CDR3: CASSQGHDTGELFF; D: -; size: few; length: 14; V: TRBV3-1; J: TRBJ2-2
DNA: TGCGCCAGCAGCTTGGGGTCAGAGAACACCGGGGAGCTGTTTTTT; CDR3: CASSLGSENTGELFF; D: -; size: few; length: 15; V: TRBV5-1; J: TRBJ2-2
DNA: TGTGCCAGCACCTCCTTTGGGGGCCAGGCCGGGGAGCTGTTTTTT; CDR3: CASTSFGGQAGELFF; D: -; size: -; length: 15; V: TRBV6-2/TRBV6-3; J: TRBJ2-2
DNA: TGTGCCAGCAGCCAATCCTCAGGGCTGGATCAGCCCCAGCATTTT; CDR3: CASSQSSGLDQPQHF; D: -; size: -; length: 15; V: TRBV3-1; J: TRBJ1-5
DNA: TGTGCCAGCAGCCGCGGGCTAGCGGGAGATACAGATACGCAGTATTTT; CDR3: CASSRGLAGDTDTQYF; D: TRBD2; size: few; length: 16; V: TRBV7-3; J: TRBJ2-3
DNA: TGTGCCAGCAGCTGGACAGGGGGCTCGGGGACTGAAGCTTTCTTT; CDR3: CASSWTGGSGTEAFF; D: TRBD1; size: -; length: 15; V: TRBV7-9; J: TRBJ1-1
DNA: TGTGCCAGCAGCCCCACAGTACCCTCTTATGATAGAGAGCAGTACTTC; CDR3: CASSPTVPSYDREQYF; D: -; size: -; length: 16; V: TRBV7-6; J: TRBJ2-7
DNA: TGCGCCAGCAGCCAAGAGCACAGCAACTATGGCTACACCTTC; CDR3: CASSQEHSNYGYTF; D: -; size: -; length: 14; V: TRBV4-1; J: TRBJ1-2
DNA: TGCGCCAGCAGTCAAGGGACATCGGAGGTCGATGAGCAGTTCTTC; CDR3: CASSQGTSEVDEQFF; D: -; size: -; length: 15; V: TRBV23-1; J: TRBJ2-1
DNA: TGTGCCTGCTACAGGGGGCTGACCGGGGAGCTGTTTTTT; CDR3: CACYRGLTGELFF; D: TRBD1; size: -; length: 13; V: TRBV19; J: TRBJ2-2
DNA: TGTGCCAGCTCACCATCGGCACAGGTTGCTGAAGCTTTCTTT; CDR3: CASSPSAQVAEAFF; D: -; size: -; length: 14; V: TRBV18; J: TRBJ1-1
DNA: TGCAGTGCTAGAGATCGGTATAAGGGGGCGAGCACCGGGGAGCTGTTTTTT; CDR3: CSARDRYKGASTGELFF; D: TRBD1; size: -; length: 17; V: TRBV20-1; J: TRBJ2-2
DNA: TGCGCCAGCAGCCAAGATTGGGGGATTTCGTATGGCTACACCTTC; CDR3: CASSQDWGISYGYTF; D: -; size: few; length: 15; V: TRBV4-3; J: TRBJ1-2
DNA: TGCAGTGTTAACCGGGACGCTCGCGGAGATACGCAGTATTTT; CDR3: CSVNRDARGDTQYF; D: -; size: -; length: 14; V: TRBV20-1; J: TRBJ2-3
DNA: TGCGCCAGCAGCCGGGCTCCGGGACCGTCATATGAGCAGTTCTTC; CDR3: CASSRAPGPSYEQFF; D: -; size: -; length: 15; V: TRBV4-1; J: TRBJ2-1
DNA: TGTGCCAGCAGCACAAACTACAATGAGCAGTTCTTC; CDR3: CASSTNYNEQFF; D: -; size: -; length: 12; V: TRBV7-8; J: TRBJ2-1
DNA: TGTGCCAGCAGCTTCCGGGACGTACTCTCCTACGAGCAGTACTTC; CDR3: CASSFRDVLSYEQYF; D: -; size: -; length: 15; V: TRBV13; J: TRBJ2-7
DNA: TGTGCCAGCAGCTCCCATTTCAACTATGGCTACACCTTC; CDR3: CASSSHFNYGYTF; D: -; size: many; length: 13; V: TRBV7-3; J: TRBJ1-2
DNA: TGTGCCACCAGTGGAGGCTCTGGGACGCCAAATGGGAATGAGCAGTTCTTC; CDR3: CATSGGSGTPNGNEQFF; D: -; size: few; length: 17; V: TRBV24-1; J: TRBJ2-1
DNA: TGTGCCAGCAGCTTGGCCCAGAACTATGGCTACACCTTC; CDR3: CASSLAQNYGYTF; D: -; size: few; length: 13; V: TRBV5-6; J: TRBJ1-2
DNA: TGTTCCAGCAGCCCCCGAACTTCCGCCCGAGGCTCACCCCTCCACTTT; CDR3: CSSSPRTSARGSPLHF; D: -; size: -; length: 16; V: TRBV14; J: TRBJ1-6
DNA: TGTGCCAGCAGCCAGCGGACTAACGATGAGCAGTTCTTC; CDR3: CASSQRTNDEQFF; D: -; size: few; length: 13; V: TRBV7-2; J: TRBJ2-1
DNA: TGCAGTGCTAGGATTCTCCGGGACAGACCCGAAGCTTTCTTT; CDR3: CSARILRDRPEAFF; D: TRBD1; size: few; length: 14; V: TRBV20-1; J: TRBJ1-1